The 8 T cell receptor beta chains below come from one sample, sequenced in a study of tumor and adjacent non-tumor tissue in lung cancer. Three rounds of nested PCR, following a modified ARM-PCR protocol, produced the TCRbeta library. TCRdb analysed the multiplex PCR reads with MiXCR anew, one entry per CDR3 protein. In the table there are 98,000 or so distinct CDR3 sequences, approximately 80% of which are singletons. No cell sorting was done before RNA was extracted from the tissue. The normal lung tissue was taken more than 3 cm from the tumor edge. The sample was distant non-tumor lung tissue. These receptors came from a man aged 60-69 years with small cell lung cancer.

Points on this clonotype: This sequence may be a read error, since a much larger clone differs from it by one base. J is TRBJ2-3 and V is TRBV20-1; perhaps TRBD2 as D (5 bases). Trimming left V 8 bases short and J 7 bases short, with 16 bases between. The length of the CDR3 is 12 residues. Germline assignment: CDR1 DFQATT and CDR2 SNEGSKA (reference sequence). The CDR3 sequence is CSTINRGYTQYF. In DNA form, the CDR3 reads TGCAGTACTATCAATCGGGGATATACGCAGTATTTT.

This clonotype is a singleton in its sample. The V and J genes are TRBV5-5 and TRBJ2-3; TRBD2 matches at 13 bases. Germline CDR1 SGHKS, CDR2 YYEKEE (reference sequence). The ends lost 2 bases at V and 9 bases at J; junction bases unmatched: 9. The CDR3 consists of 16 residues. The CDR3 sequence: CASSFELAGGRETQYF. The CDR3 region has the DNA TGTGCCAGCAGCTTCGAACTAGCGGGAGGGAGAGAAACGCAGTATTTT. Looking up the rest from reference TRBV5-5 and TRBJ2-3 gives the full variable domain: DAGVTQSPTHLIKTRGQQVTLRCSPISGHKSVSWYQQVLGQGPQFIFQYYEKEERGRGNFPDRFSARQFPNYSSELNVNALLLGDSALYLCASSFELAGGRETQYFGPGTRLTVL.

For this clonotype: One base away lies a much larger clone, so this may be a sequencing read error. The chain uses TRBV13 and TRBJ2-3; maybe TRBD2 (6 bases). This CDR3 comprises 17 residues. CDR1 is PRHDT and CDR2 is FYEKMQ in the germline V gene (reference sequence). CDR3 in amino acids: CASSNSGTPSSTNTQYF. DNA of the CDR3: TGTGCCAGCAGCAATTCCGGGACTCCCTCTAGCACAAATACGCAGTATTTT.

The chain is built from TRBV28 and TRBJ2-5; D might be TRBD2 (5 bases). The V end lost 7 bases, the J end lost 5 bases, and 14 bases lay between the germline ends. The CDR3 runs 13 residues. Germline-derived CDR1 and CDR2 are MDHEN and SYDVKM. This chain's CDR3 is CASNPWEWETQYF. In DNA form, the CDR3 reads TGTGCCAGCAATCCCTGGGAGTGGGAGACCCAGTACTTC. Supplemented by reference TRBV28 and TRBJ2-5, the full variable domain reads DVKVTQSSRYLVKRTGEKVFLECVQDMDHENMFWYRQDPGLGLRLIYFSYDVKMKEKGDIPEGYSVSREKKERFSLILESASTNQTSMYLCASNPWEWETQYFGPGTRLLVL.

A single count supports this clonotype. Possible read error: a much larger clone is one base away. This chain connects TRBV20-1 to TRBJ2-5; perhaps D is TRBD1 or TRBD2 (5 bases each). Trimming removed 0 bases at V and 9 bases at J, with 20 bases between. The CDR3 has 15 residues. Germline loops: CDR1 DFQATT, CDR2 SNEGSKA (reference sequence). The CDR3 reads CSAREPRDPRKAQYF. The DNA for the CDR3 is TGCAGTGCTAGAGAGCCCAGGGACCCGCGTAAGGCCCAGTACTTC.

This clonotype was seen only once. Its ends do not fully match the called genes, so a read error is possible. V usage is TRBV14 and J usage is TRBJ2-1; maybe TRBD2 (6 bases). Germline V gives CDR1 SGHDN, CDR2 FVKESK. CDR3 length: 19 residues. The chain's CDR3 is CASSQDYITSRRKGNEQLF. In DNA form, the CDR3 reads TGTGCCAGCAGCCAAGATTATATCACTAGCAGGAGGAAGGGCAATGAGCAGCTCTTC.

A word on this clonotype: The germline gene is not matched at one end of the junction; a read error may be the cause. The chain combines TRBV4-2 with TRBJ2-1; D is perhaps TRBD2 (6 bases). The CDR3 covers 19 residues. The germline V gene has CDR1 LGHNA and CDR2 YNFKEQ. The CDR3 is CASSQESYLGVRGLNEQLF. In DNA, the CDR3 is TGTGCCAGCAGCCAAGAAAGCTACCTGGGTGTGCGGGGCCTAAATGAGCAACTCTTC.

With respect to this clonotype: The junction and the germline gene differ at one end; a read error may be behind it. J is TRBJ2-5 and V is TRBV12-3 or TRBV12-4; no reliable D call. This CDR3 has 12 residues. The CDR3: CAGSPRAETQYF. CDR3 DNA: TGTGCCGGCAGCCCCCGGGCAGAGACCCAGTACTTC.